In its sample, the clone carrying this T cell receptor (beta chain) was seen a few times. Its antigen is not known. The sequenced template was cDNA made from the entire isolated RNA. Sequencing used immunoSEQ multiplex PCR; TCRdb keeps in-frame clones, though not all of them. The data show hundreds of thousands of clones, 12% to 15% seen once. The record originates from a study of beta chain features in type 1 diabetes. General study results and limits: Whether HLA type influences TCRB rearrangement remained unresolved here. PCR might show a preference for shorter templates, equally across patients and controls. TCRB CDR3s were moderately but significantly shorter in Type 1 diabetes patients in all four CD4+ subsets.

The CDR3 totals 16 residues. V lost 7 bases to trimming and J lost 3 bases; unmatched junction nucleotides: 13. From germline, CDR1 is SGHRS and CDR2 YFSETQ. J is TRBJ2-1 and V is TRBV5-1, with 7 bases matching TRBD1. This receptor was taken from a woman between 40 and 50 years old in good health. Input material: naive CD4+ T cells from blood. CDR3 sequence reads: CASGGKSGTDYNEQFF. The CDR3 region has the DNA TGCGCCAGCGGGGGTAAATCCGGGACAGACTACAATGAGCAGTTCTTC.